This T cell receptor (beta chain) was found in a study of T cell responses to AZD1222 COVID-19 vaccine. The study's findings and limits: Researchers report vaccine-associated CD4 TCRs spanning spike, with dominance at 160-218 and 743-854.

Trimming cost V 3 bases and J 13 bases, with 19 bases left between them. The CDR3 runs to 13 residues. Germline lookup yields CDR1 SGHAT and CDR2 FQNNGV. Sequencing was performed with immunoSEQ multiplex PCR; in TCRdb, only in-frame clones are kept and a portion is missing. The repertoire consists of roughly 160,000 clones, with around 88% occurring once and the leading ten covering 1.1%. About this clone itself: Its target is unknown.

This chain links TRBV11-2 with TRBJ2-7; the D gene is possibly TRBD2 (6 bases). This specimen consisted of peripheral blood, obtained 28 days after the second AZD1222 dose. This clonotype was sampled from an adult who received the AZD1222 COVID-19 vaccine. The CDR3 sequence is CASSFGSAGPFYF. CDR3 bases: TGTGCCAGCAGCTTCGGGTCTGCGGGACCGTTCTACTTC. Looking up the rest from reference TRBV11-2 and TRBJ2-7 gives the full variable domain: EAGVAQSPRYKIIEKRQSVAFWCNPISGHATLYWYQQILGQGPKLLIQFQNNGVVDDSQLPKDRFSAERLKGVDSTLKIQPAKLEDSAVYLCASSFGSAGPFYFGPGTRLTVT.